Below are 18 T cell receptor beta chains sequenced from a single sample in a study of tumor-infiltrating lymphocytes in localized non-small cell lung cancer (dated by TCRdb to the early 2020s). Library preparation was by the immunoSEQ multiplex PCR assay. Not all clones reach the TCRdb copy of this immuneACCESS table, which keeps in-frame sequences only. Checked studies attribute under half of the gap to unresolved V genes and leave the rest unexplained. In this sample the table shows tens of thousands of clones, around 85% of which occur a single time. The ten largest clonotypes hold roughly 2% of the sample. The sequenced sample was lung tumor tissue. The receptors shown here come from a human donor with non-small cell lung cancer.

V usage is TRBV5-1 and J usage is TRBJ2-1; D is perhaps TRBD1 or TRBD2 (5 bases each). Germline V gene sequence: CDR1 SGHRS, CDR2 YFSETQ. This CDR3 has 14 residues. V was shortened by 2 bases and J by 6 bases, with 12 bases between the two germline ends. CDR3 sequence: CASSFLSGSNEQFF. The CDR3 nucleotides are TGCGCCAGCAGCTTCTTATCAGGGAGCAATGAGCAGTTCTTC. Variable domain in full (rest from reference TRBV5-1 and TRBJ2-1): KAGVTQTPRYLIKTRGQQVTLSCSPISGHRSVSWYQQTPGQGLQFLFEYFSETQRNKGNFPGRFSGRQFSNSRSEMNVSTLELGDSALYLCASSFLSGSNEQFFGPGTRLTVL.

The V gene is TRBV29-1, the J gene TRBJ1-4, with D possibly TRBD1 on 6 matching bases. The V end lost 4 bases, the J end lost 7 bases, and 13 bases lay between the germline ends. The CDR3 runs to 13 residues. The germline V gene has CDR1 SQVTM and CDR2 ANQGSEA. CDR3 coding DNA: TGCAGCGTTGTTCGGCAGGGGTCTGAAAAACTGTTTTTT. Its protein product is CSVVRQGSEKLFF. The full variable domain, its missing parts supplied by reference TRBV29-1 and TRBJ1-4, is SAVISQKPSRDICQRGTSLTIQCQVDSQVTMMFWYRQQPGQSLTLIATANQGSEATYESGFVIDKFPISRPNLTFSTLTVSNMSPEDSSIYLCSVVRQGSEKLFFGSGTQLSVL.

The V gene is TRBV2, the J gene TRBJ2-5; 7 nucleotides align to TRBD1. V shed 6 bases, J shed 3 bases, and the junction held 4 bases outside the gene matches. The CDR3 extends over 13 amino acids. The germline gives CDR1 SNHLY, CDR2 FYNNEI. The CDR3 loop is CASRGQTEETQYF. Here the CDR3 DNA reads TGTGCCAGCAGGGGACAGACCGAAGAGACCCAGTACTTC. Together with reference TRBV2 and TRBJ2-5, the CDR3 gives the full variable domain: EPEVTQTPSHQVTQMGQEVILRCVPISNHLYFYWYRQILGQKVEFLVSFYNNEISEKSEIFDDQFSVERPDGSNFTLKIRSTKLEDSAMYFCASRGQTEETQYFGPGTRLLVL.

The chain is built from TRBV7-2 and TRBJ1-2; D is uncertain. The CDR3 spans 13 residues. The germline gives CDR1 SGHTA, CDR2 FQGNSA. The V gene lost 6 bases and the J gene lost 6 bases, with 14 bases spanning the gap. The CDR3 coding sequence is TGTGCCAGCAGTATAAGGGTCGTCGATGGCTACACCTTC. Translating gives CASSIRVVDGYTF. The full variable domain, its missing parts supplied by reference TRBV7-2 and TRBJ1-2, is GAGVSQSPSNKVTEKGKDVELRCDPISGHTALYWYRQSLGQGLEFLIYFQGNSAPDKSGLPSDRFSAERTGGSVSTLTIQRTQQEDSAVYLCASSIRVVDGYTFGSGTRLTVV.

The rearrangement joins TRBV15 to TRBJ2-1; D assignment may be TRBD1 or TRBD2 (5 bases each). This CDR3 has 12 residues. The V and J ends lost 3 bases and 12 bases respectively, with 12 bases between them. Germline V lookup: CDR1 LNHNV, CDR2 YYDKDF (reference sequence). The CDR3 DNA follows: TGTGCCACCAGCAGCGAGGGGTGGGGGCAGTTCTTC. Translating it yields CATSSEGWGQFF.

The chain carries TRBV7-8 and TRBJ1-5; TRBD1 might be the D (6 bases). CDR3 length: 17 amino acids. Germline-derived CDR1 and CDR2 are SGHVS and FQNEAQ. V was clipped by 2 bases and J by 5 bases, with 19 bases between them. CDR3 in amino acids: CASSLRYGGHRDQPQHF. The CDR3, as DNA: TGTGCCAGCAGCTTAAGGTACGGGGGACACCGGGATCAGCCCCAGCATTTT.

This clone came up a few times. CDR3 sequence (DNA): TGTGCCAGCAGCTCCGGGTGGGGGGGACTTAGCTCTGGAAACACCATATATTTT. Protein: CASSSGWGGLSSGNTIYF. The chain joins TRBV7-9 to TRBJ1-3, with TRBD1 as a possible D gene (5 bases). The CDR3 runs to 18 residues. V dropped 4 bases and J dropped 0 bases, with 19 bases sitting between them. Germline values: CDR1 SEHNR, CDR2 FQNEAQ (reference sequence).

DNA of the CDR3: TGTGCCAGCAGCCCCCTCTCCTACGAGCAGTACTTC. This encodes CASSPLSYEQYF. This sequence joins TRBV7-2 and TRBJ2-7, with no clear D. The CDR3 covers 12 residues. Trimming left V 5 bases short and J 0 bases short, with 5 bases between. Germline assignment: CDR1 SGHTA and CDR2 FQGNSA.

The chain recombines TRBV4-3 with TRBJ2-1; 10 bases align to TRBD2. The CDR3 has 15 amino acids. The V segment lost 5 bases and the J segment 4 bases; nucleotides outside the gene matches: 5. CDR1 LGHNA and CDR2 YSLEER come from the germline V gene. CDR3 bases: TGCGCCAGCAGCTACGGACTAGCGGCTTACAATGAGCAGTTCTTC. This codes for CASSYGLAAYNEQFF.

The sample holds a few counts of this clone. The rearrangement links TRBV7-8 to TRBJ1-5, with 8 bases fitting TRBD1. This CDR3 has 17 residues. After removal of 4 bases from V and 0 bases from J, the junction contained 8 bases not matched to a gene. The germline V gene encodes CDR1 SGHVS and CDR2 FQNEAQ. The DNA of the CDR3 is TGTGCCAGCAGCTCATGGACAGGGCCGTATAGCAATCAGCCCCAGCATTTT. Its protein is CASSSWTGPYSNQPQHF.

This chain uses TRBV14 with TRBJ2-3; a weak D match, TRBD2 (6 bases). The V end was cut by 1 base, the J end by 4 bases, with 12 bases between. The CDR3 sequence is 15 residues long. Germline V gene lookup returns CDR1 SGHDN and CDR2 FVKESK. The CDR3 nucleotides are TGTGCCAGCAGCCAAGCCGCGGGGTATGCAGATACGCAGTATTTT. Protein sequence: CASSQAAGYADTQYF.

CDR3 sequence (DNA): TGCGCCAGCAGCTTGGCCCCGGGAACCGGGGAGCTGTTTTTT. This encodes CASSLAPGTGELFF. The chain is built from TRBV5-1 and TRBJ2-2, with D possibly matching TRBD2 (5 bases). Germline V gene lookup returns CDR1 SGHRS and CDR2 YFSETQ. The ends were cut back, 0 bases at V and 5 bases at J, with 8 bases in the middle. CDR3 size: 14 residues.

This chain connects TRBV5-4 to TRBJ1-6; 8 nucleotides align to TRBD1. Germline assignment: CDR1 SGHNT and CDR2 YYREEE (reference sequence). This CDR3 is built from 14 residues. V gave up 9 bases and J gave up 5 bases; unmatched junction bases: 7. The CDR3 DNA reads TGTGCCACGACAGGGGAACAAAATAATTCACCCCTCCACTTT. Translated, it gives CATTGEQNNSPLHF. The full variable domain, its missing parts supplied by reference TRBV5-4 and TRBJ1-6, is ETGVTQSPTHLIKTRGQQVTLRCSSQSGHNTVSWYQQALGQGPQFIFQYYREEENGRGNFPPRFSGLQFPNYSSELNVNALELDDSALYLCATTGEQNNSPLHFGNGTRLTVT.

This clone is medium-sized within its sample. The chain combines TRBV9 with TRBJ2-2; 8 bases map to TRBD1. The CDR3 runs to 14 residues. CDR1 and CDR2 from the germline V gene are SGDLS and YYNGEE. Trimming at V came to 0 bases and at J to 7 bases, leaving 2 bases not matched to a gene. CDR3 sequence (DNA): TGTGCCAGCAGCGTAGAAGGGACAGGCGGGGAGCTGTTTTTT. Translated: CASSVEGTGGELFF.

This rearrangement joins TRBV7-3 to TRBJ1-6, with a tentative D call TRBD1 (6 bases). V lost 2 bases to trimming and J lost 7 bases, with 12 bases between them. This CDR3 comprises 15 residues. The germline CDR1 and CDR2 sequences are SGHTA and FQGTGA. CDR3 nucleotide sequence: TGTGCCAGCAGCTTAGGAGGGACACTAAATTCACCCCTCCACTTT. Amino acid sequence: CASSLGGTLNSPLHF.

This sequence joins TRBV29-1 and TRBJ1-4; D perhaps matches TRBD1 (5 bases). CDR1 is SQVTM, CDR2 ANQGSEA, per germline. The CDR3 is 13 amino acids. The V and J ends lost 2 bases and 7 bases respectively, with 11 bases between them. The CDR3 protein is CSVESVGGEKLFF. DNA of the CDR3: TGCAGCGTTGAATCGGTGGGGGGTGAAAAACTGTTTTTT.

V is TRBV2 and J is TRBJ1-2, with no clear D. The CDR3 loop spans 14 amino acids. The V end lost 7 bases, the J end lost 8 bases, and 20 bases lay between the germline ends. Germline CDR1 and CDR2: SNHLY and FYNNEI. The CDR3 coding sequence is TGTGCCAGCACCCTGACGATCTTTCCCTTGGGCTACACCTTC. It specifies CASTLTIFPLGYTF.

The chain joins TRBV18 to TRBJ2-1, with D perhaps matching TRBD1 (5 bases). Trimming removed 1 base at V and 8 bases at J, with 9 bases between. This CDR3 has 13 residues. Looked up from germline, CDR1 is KGHSH and CDR2 is LQKENI. The chain's CDR3 is CASSPRTTDEQFF. As DNA, the CDR3 is TGTGCCAGCTCACCACGGACAACCGATGAGCAGTTCTTC.